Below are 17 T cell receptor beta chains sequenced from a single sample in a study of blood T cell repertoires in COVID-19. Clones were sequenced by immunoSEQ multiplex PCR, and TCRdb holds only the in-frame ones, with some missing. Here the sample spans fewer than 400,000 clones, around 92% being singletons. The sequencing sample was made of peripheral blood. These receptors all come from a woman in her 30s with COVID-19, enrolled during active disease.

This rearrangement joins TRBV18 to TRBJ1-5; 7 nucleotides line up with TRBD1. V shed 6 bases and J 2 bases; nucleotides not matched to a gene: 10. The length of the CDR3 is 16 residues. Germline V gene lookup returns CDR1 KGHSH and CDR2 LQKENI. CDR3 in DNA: TGTGCCAGCTCGTCGACAGGGCCCCTCCGCAATCAGCCCCAGCATTTT. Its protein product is CASSSTGPLRNQPQHF. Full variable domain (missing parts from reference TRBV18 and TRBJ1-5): NAGVMQNPRHLVRRRGQEARLRCSPMKGHSHVYWYRQLPEEGLKFMVYLQKENIIDESGMPKERFSAEFPKEGPSILRIQQVVRGDSAAYFCASSSTGPLRNQPQHFGDGTRLSIL.

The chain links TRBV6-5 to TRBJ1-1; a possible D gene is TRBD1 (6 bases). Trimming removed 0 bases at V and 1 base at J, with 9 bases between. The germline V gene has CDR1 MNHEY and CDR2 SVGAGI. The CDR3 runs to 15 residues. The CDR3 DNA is TGTGCCAGCAGTTACTCGGGGGGGGCGAACACTGAAGCTTTCTTT. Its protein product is CASSYSGGANTEAFF.

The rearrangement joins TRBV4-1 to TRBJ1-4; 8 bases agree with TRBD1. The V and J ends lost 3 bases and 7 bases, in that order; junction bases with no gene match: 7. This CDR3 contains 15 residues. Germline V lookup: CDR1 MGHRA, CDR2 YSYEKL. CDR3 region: CASSHGQGKREKLFF. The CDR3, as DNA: TGCGCCAGCAGCCACGGACAGGGCAAACGTGAAAAACTGTTTTTT.

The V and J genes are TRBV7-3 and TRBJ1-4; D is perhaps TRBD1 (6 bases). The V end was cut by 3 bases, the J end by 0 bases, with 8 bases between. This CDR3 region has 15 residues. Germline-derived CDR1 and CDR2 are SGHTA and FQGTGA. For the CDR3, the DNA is TGTGCCAGCAGCTTCGGGACAACAACTAATGAAAAACTGTTTTTT. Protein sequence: CASSFGTTTNEKLFF.

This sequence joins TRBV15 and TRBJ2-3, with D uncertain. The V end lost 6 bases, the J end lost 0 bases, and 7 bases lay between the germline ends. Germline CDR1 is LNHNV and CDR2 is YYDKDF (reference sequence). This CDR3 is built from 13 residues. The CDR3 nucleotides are TGTGCCACCAGTCTACAGAGCACAGATACGCAGTATTTT. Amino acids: CATSLQSTDTQYF.

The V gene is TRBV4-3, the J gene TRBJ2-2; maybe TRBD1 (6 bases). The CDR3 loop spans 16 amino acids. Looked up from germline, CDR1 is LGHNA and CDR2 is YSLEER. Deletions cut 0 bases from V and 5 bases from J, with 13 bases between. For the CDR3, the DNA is TGCGCCAGCAGCCAAGATGAGGGGGTGGTGACCGGGGAGCTGTTTTTT. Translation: CASSQDEGVVTGELFF.

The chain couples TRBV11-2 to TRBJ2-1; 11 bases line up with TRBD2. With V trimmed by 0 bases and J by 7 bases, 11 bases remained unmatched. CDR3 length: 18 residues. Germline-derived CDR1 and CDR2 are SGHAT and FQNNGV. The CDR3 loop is CASSLDVSGGALRNEQFF. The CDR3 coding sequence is TGTGCCAGCAGCTTAGATGTTAGCGGGGGGGCCTTGAGGAATGAGCAGTTCTTC.

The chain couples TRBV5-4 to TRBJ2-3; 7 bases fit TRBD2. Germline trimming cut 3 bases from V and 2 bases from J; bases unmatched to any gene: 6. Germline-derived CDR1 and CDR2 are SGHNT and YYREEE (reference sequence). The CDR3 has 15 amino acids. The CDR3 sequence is CASSWRGRDTDTQYF. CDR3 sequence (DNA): TGTGCCAGCAGCTGGCGGGGGAGGGACACAGATACGCAGTATTTT.

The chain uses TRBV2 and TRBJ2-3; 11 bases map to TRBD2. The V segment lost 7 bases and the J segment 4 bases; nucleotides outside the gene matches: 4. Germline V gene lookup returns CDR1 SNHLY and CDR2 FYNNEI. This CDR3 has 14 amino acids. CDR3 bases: TGTGCCAGCATTAGCGGGGGGGCCGCAGATACGCAGTATTTT. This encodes CASISGGAADTQYF.

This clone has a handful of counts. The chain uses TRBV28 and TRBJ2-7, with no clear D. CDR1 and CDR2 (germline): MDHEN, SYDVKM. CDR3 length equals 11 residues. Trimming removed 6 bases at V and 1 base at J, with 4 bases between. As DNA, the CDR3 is TGTGCCAGCAGCCGTTCCTACGAGCAGTACGTC. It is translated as CASSRSYEQYV.

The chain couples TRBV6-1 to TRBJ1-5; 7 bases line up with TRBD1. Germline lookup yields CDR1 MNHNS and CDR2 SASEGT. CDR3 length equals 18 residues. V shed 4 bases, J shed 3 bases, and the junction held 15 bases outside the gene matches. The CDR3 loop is CASSAWGFQTGDNQPQHF. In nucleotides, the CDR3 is TGTGCCAGCAGTGCCTGGGGTTTTCAAACAGGGGACAATCAGCCCCAGCATTTT.

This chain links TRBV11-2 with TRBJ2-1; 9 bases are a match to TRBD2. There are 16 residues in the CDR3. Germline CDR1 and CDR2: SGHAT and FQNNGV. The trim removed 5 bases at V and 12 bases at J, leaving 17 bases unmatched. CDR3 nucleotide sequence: TGTGCCAGCAGCCCCCTGGAGGGACTAGCCCGGCAGGCGCAGTTCTTC. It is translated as CASSPLEGLARQAQFF.

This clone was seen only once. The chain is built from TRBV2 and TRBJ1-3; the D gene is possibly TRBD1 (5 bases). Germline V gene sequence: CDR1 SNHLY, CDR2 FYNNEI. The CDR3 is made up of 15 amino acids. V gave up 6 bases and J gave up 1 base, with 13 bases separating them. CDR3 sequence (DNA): TGTGCCAGCAGCGAGACCGGGGGGTCTGGAAACACCATATATTTT. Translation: CASSETGGSGNTIYF.

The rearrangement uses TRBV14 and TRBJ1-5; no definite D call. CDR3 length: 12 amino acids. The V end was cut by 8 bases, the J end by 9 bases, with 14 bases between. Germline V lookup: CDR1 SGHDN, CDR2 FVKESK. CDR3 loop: CASQGPSGPQHF. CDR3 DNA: TGTGCCAGCCAAGGCCCTAGCGGGCCCCAGCATTTT.

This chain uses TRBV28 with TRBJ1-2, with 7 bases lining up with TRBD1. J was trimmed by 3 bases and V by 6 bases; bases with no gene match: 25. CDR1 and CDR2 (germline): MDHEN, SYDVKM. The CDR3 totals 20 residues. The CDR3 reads CASSFPFDSGQPYFYYGYTF. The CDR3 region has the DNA TGTGCCAGCAGCTTTCCCTTTGACTCGGGACAGCCCTATTTTTACTATGGCTACACCTTC.

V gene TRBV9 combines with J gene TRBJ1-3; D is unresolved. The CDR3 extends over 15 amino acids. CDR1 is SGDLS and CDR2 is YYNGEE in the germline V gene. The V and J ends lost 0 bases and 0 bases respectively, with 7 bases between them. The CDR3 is CASSVDGSSGNTIYF. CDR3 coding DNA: TGTGCCAGCAGCGTAGATGGGAGCTCTGGAAACACCATATATTTT.

CDR3: CASSLGTGIFAEAFF. The CDR3 nucleotides read TGCGCCAGCAGCTTGGGGACAGGGATTTTCGCTGAAGCTTTCTTT. This chain uses TRBV5-1 with TRBJ1-1; 8 positions match TRBD1. The germline V gene encodes CDR1 SGHRS and CDR2 YFSETQ. The CDR3 is made up of 15 amino acids. Trimming removed 0 bases from V and 6 bases from J; junction bases left unmatched: 7.